Following are 29 T cell receptor beta chains from one sample sequenced in a study of OX40 agonist ivuxolimab in advanced cancers. Data came from immunoSEQ multiplex PCR; TCRdb stores just in-frame clones and leaves some out. The sample has about 50,000 clones, approximately 89% seen once. The sample consisted of CD4+ or CD8+ T cells sorted from blood, taken in a trial of the OX40 agonist ivuxolimab. Receptors originate from an adult with an advanced solid tumor such as melanoma, head and neck, liver or kidney cancer.

The chain recombines TRBV7-2 with TRBJ2-7; the D gene could be TRBD1 or TRBD2 (5 bases each). From germline, CDR1 is SGHTA and CDR2 FQGNSA. The CDR3 runs 18 residues. Trimming removed 2 bases at V and 4 bases at J, with 24 bases between. CDR3 loop: CASSLIVERGSVEYEQYV. In DNA form, the CDR3 reads TGTGCCAGCAGCTTAATAGTAGAGAGGGGTTCGGTGGAATACGAGCAGTACGTC.

This CDR3 reads CASSLWAENEKLFF. The DNA for the CDR3 is TGTGCCAGCAGCTTATGGGCAGAAAATGAAAAACTGTTTTTT. The V gene is TRBV5-8, the J gene TRBJ1-4, with D unresolved. The CDR3 is made up of 14 amino acids. Trimming removed 2 bases from V and 5 bases from J, with 10 bases in between. The V gene's germline CDR1 is SGHTS and CDR2 YDEGEE.

The rearrangement links TRBV2 to TRBJ2-3; maybe TRBD2 (6 bases). Germline V gene sequence: CDR1 SNHLY, CDR2 FYNNEI. CDR3 size: 15 residues. Trimming stripped 2 bases from V and 2 bases from J, with 11 bases between. CDR3 region: CASSEIGGATDTQYF. CDR3 in DNA: TGTGCCAGCAGTGAAATCGGGGGTGCCACAGATACGCAGTATTTT. The complete variable domain, with remaining parts taken from reference TRBV2 and TRBJ2-3, reads EPEVTQTPSHQVTQMGQEVILRCVPISNHLYFYWYRQILGQKVEFLVSFYNNEISEKSEIFDDQFSVERPDGSNFTLKIRSTKLEDSAMYFCASSEIGGATDTQYFGPGTRLTVL.

V is TRBV7-9 and J is TRBJ1-4; possible D gene TRBD1, 6 bases. The ends were cut back, 5 bases at V and 6 bases at J, with 13 bases in the middle. CDR1 and CDR2 (germline): SEHNR, FQNEAQ (reference sequence). The CDR3 runs 14 residues. CDR3 in DNA: TGTGCCAGCAGCCCGAGACAGGAGGATGAAAAACTGTTTTTT. This encodes CASSPRQEDEKLFF.

This rearrangement joins TRBV2 to TRBJ1-4; D gene unclear. The CDR3 runs to 16 residues. The V end was cut by 4 bases, the J end by 4 bases, with 16 bases between. In germline, CDR1 is SNHLY, CDR2 FYNNEI. CDR3: CASSVQKGAGNEKLFF. The CDR3 nucleotides are TGTGCCAGCAGTGTTCAAAAGGGCGCGGGTAATGAAAAACTGTTTTTT.

This clone has a single count. The rearrangement links TRBV7-9 to TRBJ2-7; either TRBD1 or TRBD2 may supply D (5 bases each). Between the trimmed V and J ends, which lost 6 bases and 6 bases, there was a span of 6 bases. This CDR3 is 10 amino acids long. Germline V gene sequence: CDR1 SEHNR, CDR2 FQNEAQ (reference sequence). CDR3 loop: CASSGGEQYF. CDR3 DNA: TGTGCCAGCAGTGGGGGCGAGCAGTACTTC.

The rearrangement links TRBV7-9 to TRBJ1-1, with D unclear. In germline, CDR1 is SEHNR, CDR2 FQNEAQ (reference sequence). V lost 6 bases and J lost 7, with 12 bases in between. CDR3 length equals 12 residues. CDR3 sequence (DNA): TGTGCCAGCAGGGACCCGGTTATTGAAGCTTTCTTT. This sequence encodes CASRDPVIEAFF.

This clone was detected a few times. The chain joins TRBV4-1 to TRBJ2-2; D is unclear. The V and J ends lost 4 bases and 7 bases respectively, with 10 bases between them. There are 13 residues in the CDR3. Germline V gene sequence: CDR1 MGHRA, CDR2 YSYEKL. The DNA of the CDR3 is TGCGCCAGCAGCCTTGCTGTCAGCGGGGAGCTGTTTTTT. Protein sequence: CASSLAVSGELFF.

This clone counts as medium-sized. The rearrangement joins TRBV19 to TRBJ2-1, with 9 bases that match TRBD2. Germline CDR1 reads LNHDA; CDR2 reads SQIVND (reference sequence). The CDR3 covers 13 residues. J lost 9 bases, V lost 10 bases, and 10 bases had no gene match. The CDR3 region has the DNA TGTGCCACCCAGGAGCGGGAGGTAGGTGAGCAGTTCTTC. Residues: CATQEREVGEQFF.

Of note for this clone: Its ends do not fully match the called genes, so a read error is possible. The chain is built from TRBV13 and TRBJ2-5; 7 bases match TRBD1. There are 16 residues in the CDR3. CDR1 is PRHDT and CDR2 is FYEKMQ in the germline V gene (reference sequence). CDR3 nucleotide sequence: TGTGCCGGCAGCTTAAGCGAAGAGACAGGGCGGGAGACCCAGTACTTC. Its protein product is CAGSLSEETGRETQYF.

The genes are TRBV2 and TRBJ2-5; perhaps TRBD1 as D (6 bases). CDR1 is SNHLY and CDR2 is FYNNEI in the germline V gene. The V end was cut by 6 bases, the J end by 5 bases, with 13 bases between. The CDR3 contains 13 residues. CDR3: CASSYGQPETQYF. CDR3 nucleotide sequence: TGTGCCAGCAGCTACGGACAGCCCGAGACCCAGTACTTC.

This rearrangement joins TRBV10-1 to TRBJ1-2; 8 bases are shared with TRBD1. The CDR3 spans 16 residues. The germline CDR1 and CDR2 sequences are WNHNN and SYGVQD (reference sequence). V shed 1 base and J 6 bases; nucleotides not matched to a gene: 10. The CDR3 protein is CASSEFLSTGEDGYTF. CDR3 sequence (DNA): TGCGCCAGCAGTGAGTTCCTGTCGACAGGGGAAGATGGCTACACCTTC.

This chain uses TRBV5-4 with TRBJ2-5; 8 bases are a match to TRBD2. This CDR3 is 17 amino acids long. J gave up 4 bases and V 2 bases, and 13 bases lay outside the gene matches. The V gene's germline CDR1 is SGHNT and CDR2 YYREEE (reference sequence). As DNA, the CDR3 is TGTGCCAGCAGCTTTAGAGGGCGGGGGGCATCGTTAGAGACCCAGTACTTC. It encodes CASSFRGRGASLETQYF.

The rearrangement links TRBV9 to TRBJ2-3, with 11 bases matching TRBD2. Germline-derived CDR1 and CDR2 are SGDLS and YYNGEE. V shed 4 bases, J shed 0 bases, and the junction held 4 bases outside the gene matches. The CDR3 is 16 amino acids. CDR3 residues: CASSPGLAVSTDTQYF. The CDR3 DNA reads TGTGCCAGCAGCCCGGGACTAGCGGTGAGCACAGATACGCAGTATTTT.

V usage is TRBV18 and J usage is TRBJ2-2; D perhaps matches TRBD1 (6 bases). The CDR3 length is 15 residues. V was trimmed by 2 bases and J by 1 base, leaving 8 bases between them. Germline CDR1 reads KGHSH; CDR2 reads LQKENI. In DNA, the CDR3 is TGTGCCAGCTCACCATGGACAGAGAACACCGGGGAGCTGTTTTTT. Its translation: CASSPWTENTGELFF.

The sample holds one count of this clone. V usage is TRBV6-5 and J usage is TRBJ2-1; 11 bases line up with TRBD2. The J segment lost 5 bases and the V segment lost 5 bases, leaving 5 bases of the junction unmatched. Germline CDR1 is MNHEY and CDR2 is SVGAGI. This CDR3 region has 15 residues. CDR3 nucleotides: TGTGCCAGCAGTCTGACTAGCGGGGCCAACAATGAGCAGTTCTTC. Encoded protein: CASSLTSGANNEQFF.

This clone appeared a single time. The CDR3 DNA reads as TGTGCCAGTAGTAATGGACAGACTACCTACAATGAGCAGTTCTTC. Encoded protein: CASSNGQTTYNEQFF. The chain links TRBV19 to TRBJ2-1, with a possible D match to TRBD1 (6 bases). Germline V gene data show CDR1 as LNHDA and CDR2 as SQIVND (reference sequence). The CDR3 runs to 15 residues. V gave up 4 bases and J gave up 2 bases, with 12 bases separating them. Full variable domain (missing parts from reference TRBV19 and TRBJ2-1): DGGITQSPKYLFRKEGQNVTLSCEQNLNHDAMYWYRQDPGQGLRLIYYSQIVNDFQKGDIAEGYSVSREKKESFPLTVTSAQKNPTAFYLCASSNGQTTYNEQFFGPGTRLTVL.

The rearrangement joins TRBV2 to TRBJ1-2; TRBD1 aligns across 9 bases. This CDR3 is built from 15 residues. Trimming at V came to 5 bases and at J to 6 bases, leaving 10 bases not matched to a gene. Per germline, CDR1 SNHLY and CDR2 FYNNEI. The CDR3 loop is CASSFPGQGMNGYTF. CDR3 sequence (DNA): TGTGCCAGCAGTTTTCCGGGACAGGGCATGAATGGCTACACCTTC.

This clone was recorded only once. The V call is TRBV2, the J call TRBJ2-3; 9 bases line up with TRBD2. Per germline, CDR1 SNHLY and CDR2 FYNNEI. V lost 3 bases, J lost 5 bases, and 9 bases stayed unmatched. The CDR3 totals 16 residues. The CDR3 region has the DNA TGTGCCAGCAGTGATTTTGCGGGAGGGGAAAAAGATACGCAGTATTTT. Translation gives CASSDFAGGEKDTQYF.

V is TRBV19 and J is TRBJ1-2; no definite D call. V lost 3 bases and J lost 1, with 9 bases in between. This CDR3 has 14 amino acids. Germline-derived CDR1 and CDR2 are LNHDA and SQIVND (reference sequence). The CDR3 DNA is TGTGCCAGTAGTATGGGGTCTGATAACTATGGCTACACCTTC. It translates to CASSMGSDNYGYTF.

The chain couples TRBV5-6 to TRBJ2-7, with D perhaps matching TRBD1 or TRBD2 (5 bases each). There are 16 residues in the CDR3. With 5 bases removed from V and 0 bases from J, the gap between germline ends came to 18 bases. CDR1 and CDR2 from the germline V gene are SGHDT and YYEEEE. The CDR3 sequence: CASRFPGTASSYEQYV. CDR3 DNA sequence: TGTGCCAGCAGGTTTCCCGGGACGGCTAGCTCCTACGAGCAGTACGTC.

V is TRBV5-1 and J is TRBJ2-2, with D possibly TRBD2 on 6 matching bases. The CDR3 has 16 residues. Between the trimmed V and J ends, which lost 4 bases and 4 bases, there was a span of 17 bases. CDR1 is SGHRS and CDR2 is YFSETQ in the germline V gene. In DNA, the CDR3 is TGCGCCAGCAGCCCAAGGCGGGGTTCCAGCACCGGGGAGCTGTTTTTT. It specifies CASSPRRGSSTGELFF.

V gene TRBV18 combines with J gene TRBJ2-1; no reliable D call. Trimming shortened V by 6 bases and J by 7 bases, and 7 bases separated the two germline ends. This CDR3 has 11 residues. CDR1 and CDR2 (germline): KGHSH, LQKENI. The CDR3 loop reads CASSTQNEQFF. The CDR3 nucleotides read TGTGCCAGCTCCACCCAGAATGAGCAGTTCTTC.

The chain has TRBV27 and TRBJ2-1, with D uncertain. Trimming left V 5 bases short and J 7 bases short, with 9 bases between. The CDR3 loop spans 12 amino acids. In germline, CDR1 is MNHEY, CDR2 SMNVEV (reference sequence). CDR3 bases: TGTGCCAGCAGTACCGGTAGGAATGAGCAGTTCTTC. Protein sequence: CASSTGRNEQFF.

The chain carries TRBV7-8 and TRBJ1-6; no firm D call. This CDR3 has 13 amino acids. The V gene lost 5 bases and the J gene lost 10 bases, with 12 bases spanning the gap. CDR1 and CDR2 from the germline V gene are SGHVS and FQNEAQ. The CDR3 sequence: CASSQELGSPLHF. DNA of the CDR3: TGTGCCAGCAGCCAGGAATTGGGGTCACCCCTCCACTTT.

The chain has TRBV7-9 and TRBJ1-2; D remains ambiguous. Germline CDR1 reads SEHNR; CDR2 reads FQNEAQ (reference sequence). The CDR3 has 14 residues. V was trimmed by 1 base and J by 8 bases, leaving 14 bases between them. The CDR3 region is CASSLVAGPAGYTF. In DNA, the CDR3 is TGTGCCAGCAGCTTAGTGGCAGGCCCTGCGGGCTACACCTTC. Full variable domain (remainder filled in from reference TRBV7-9 and TRBJ1-2): DTGVSQNPRHKITKRGQNVTFRCDPISEHNRLYWYRQTLGQGPEFLTYFQNEAQLEKSRLLSDRFSAERPKGSFSTLEIQRTEQGDSAMYLCASSLVAGPAGYTFGSGTRLTVV.

As for this clone: Distinct nucleotide sequences in the sample also encode this CDR3. The chain combines TRBV6-1 with TRBJ2-7; 11 nucleotides line up with TRBD2. Per the germline V gene, CDR1 is MNHNS and CDR2 is SASEGT. V lost 2 bases to trimming and J lost 4 bases; unmatched junction nucleotides: 4. The CDR3 is 15 residues long. This chain's CDR3 is CASSEPGLAVYEQYF. CDR3 sequence (DNA): TGTGCCAGCAGTGAACCGGGACTAGCGGTATACGAGCAGTACTTC.

The chain recombines TRBV7-9 with TRBJ2-3; TRBD2 is a possible D gene (6 bases). The CDR3 is made up of 16 amino acids. With 5 bases removed from V and 0 bases from J, the gap between germline ends came to 15 bases. In germline, CDR1 is SEHNR, CDR2 FQNEAQ (reference sequence). The chain's CDR3 is CASSARGGVSTDTQYF. The CDR3 nucleotides are TGTGCCAGCAGCGCGCGGGGCGGGGTGAGCACAGATACGCAGTATTTT. Based on the CDR3 plus reference TRBV7-9 and TRBJ2-3, the full variable domain is DTGVSQNPRHKITKRGQNVTFRCDPISEHNRLYWYRQTLGQGPEFLTYFQNEAQLEKSRLLSDRFSAERPKGSFSTLEIQRTEQGDSAMYLCASSARGGVSTDTQYFGPGTRLTVL.

The chain couples TRBV5-1 to TRBJ2-5, with 7 nucleotides matching TRBD1. Trimming took 4 bases from V and 1 from J; bases not matched to a gene: 1. The CDR3 has 13 residues. CDR1 and CDR2 (germline): SGHRS, YFSETQ. Here the CDR3 reads CASSDRVQETQYF. As DNA, the CDR3 is TGCGCCAGCAGCGACAGGGTCCAAGAGACCCAGTACTTC.